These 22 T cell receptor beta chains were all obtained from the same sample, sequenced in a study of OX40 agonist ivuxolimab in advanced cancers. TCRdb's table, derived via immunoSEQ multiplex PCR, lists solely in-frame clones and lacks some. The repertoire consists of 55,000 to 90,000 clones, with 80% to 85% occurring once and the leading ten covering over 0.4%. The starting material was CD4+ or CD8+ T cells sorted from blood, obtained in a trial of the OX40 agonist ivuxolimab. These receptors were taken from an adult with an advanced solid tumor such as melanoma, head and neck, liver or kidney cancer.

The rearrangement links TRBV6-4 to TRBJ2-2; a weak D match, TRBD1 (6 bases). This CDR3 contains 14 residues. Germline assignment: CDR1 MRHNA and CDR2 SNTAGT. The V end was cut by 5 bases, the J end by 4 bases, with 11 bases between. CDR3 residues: CASSLTGITGELFF. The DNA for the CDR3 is TGTGCCAGCAGTCTCACAGGGATCACCGGGGAGCTGTTTTTT.

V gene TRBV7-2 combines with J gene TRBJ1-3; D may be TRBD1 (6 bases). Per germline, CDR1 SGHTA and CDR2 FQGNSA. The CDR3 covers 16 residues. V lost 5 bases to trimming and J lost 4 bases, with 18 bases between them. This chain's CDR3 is CASSAGAGAGGNTIYF. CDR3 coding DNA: TGTGCCAGCAGCGCAGGGGCAGGGGCGGGAGGAAACACCATATATTTT.

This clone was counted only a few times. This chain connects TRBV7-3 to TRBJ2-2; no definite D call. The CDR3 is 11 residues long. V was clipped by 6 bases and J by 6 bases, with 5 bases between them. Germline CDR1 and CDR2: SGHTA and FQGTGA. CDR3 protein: CASRGSGELFF. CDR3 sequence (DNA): TGTGCCAGCAGGGGTTCCGGGGAGCTGTTTTTT.

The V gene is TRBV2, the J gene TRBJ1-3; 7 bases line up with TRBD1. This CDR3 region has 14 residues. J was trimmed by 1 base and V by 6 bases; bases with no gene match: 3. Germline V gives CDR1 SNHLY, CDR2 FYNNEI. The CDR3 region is CASSTDRSGNTIYF. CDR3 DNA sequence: TGTGCCAGCAGCACGGACAGGTCTGGAAACACCATATATTTT.

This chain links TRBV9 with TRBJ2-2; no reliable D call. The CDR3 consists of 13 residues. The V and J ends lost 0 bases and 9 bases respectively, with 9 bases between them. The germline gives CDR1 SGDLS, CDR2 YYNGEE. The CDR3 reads CASSVDQHRELFF. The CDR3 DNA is TGTGCCAGCAGCGTAGACCAGCACCGGGAGCTGTTTTTT.

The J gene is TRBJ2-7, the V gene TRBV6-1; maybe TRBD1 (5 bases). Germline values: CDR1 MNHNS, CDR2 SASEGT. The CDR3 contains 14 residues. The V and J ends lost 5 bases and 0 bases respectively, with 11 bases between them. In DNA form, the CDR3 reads TGTGCCAGCAGTAAGGGAACAGGCTCCTACGAGCAGTACGTC. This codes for CASSKGTGSYEQYV.

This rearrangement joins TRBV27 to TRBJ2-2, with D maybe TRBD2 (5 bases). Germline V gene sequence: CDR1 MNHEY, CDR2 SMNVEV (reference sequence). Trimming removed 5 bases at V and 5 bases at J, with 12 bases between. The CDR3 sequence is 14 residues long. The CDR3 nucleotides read TGTGCCAGCAGTCCCAAGCCGGGGACCGGGGAGCTGTTTTTT. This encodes CASSPKPGTGELFF.

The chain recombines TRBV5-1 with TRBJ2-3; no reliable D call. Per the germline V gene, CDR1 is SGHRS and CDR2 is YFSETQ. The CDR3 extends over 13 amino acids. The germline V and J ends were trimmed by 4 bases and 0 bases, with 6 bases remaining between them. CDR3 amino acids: CASSPPSTDTQYF. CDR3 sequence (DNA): TGCGCCAGCAGCCCCCCTAGCACAGATACGCAGTATTTT.

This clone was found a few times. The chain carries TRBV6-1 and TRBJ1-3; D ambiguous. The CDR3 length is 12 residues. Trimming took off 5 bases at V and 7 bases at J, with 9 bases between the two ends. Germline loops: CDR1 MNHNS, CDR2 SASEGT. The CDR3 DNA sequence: TGTGCCAGCAGTCCGCCCCGGAACACCATATATTTT. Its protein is CASSPPRNTIYF.

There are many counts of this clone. The CDR3 sequence: CASSPGGQGHGYTF. The DNA of the CDR3 is TGTGCCAGCTCACCCGGGGGACAGGGCCACGGCTACACCTTC. The chain links TRBV18 to TRBJ1-2; the match to TRBD1 covers 9 bases. The CDR3 spans 14 residues. Germline V gives CDR1 KGHSH, CDR2 LQKENI. The J segment lost 8 bases and the V segment lost 3 bases, leaving 7 bases of the junction unmatched.

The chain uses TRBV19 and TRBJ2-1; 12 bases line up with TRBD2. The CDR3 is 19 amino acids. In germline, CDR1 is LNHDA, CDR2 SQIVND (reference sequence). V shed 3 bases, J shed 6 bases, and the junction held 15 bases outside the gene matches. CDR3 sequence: CASSIRLGLAGGPPNEQFF. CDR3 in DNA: TGTGCCAGTAGTATCCGCCTCGGGCTAGCGGGAGGGCCACCCAATGAGCAGTTCTTC.

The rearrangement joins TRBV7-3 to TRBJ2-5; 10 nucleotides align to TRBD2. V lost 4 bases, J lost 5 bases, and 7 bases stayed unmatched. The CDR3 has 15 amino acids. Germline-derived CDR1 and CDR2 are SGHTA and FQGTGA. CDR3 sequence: CASSSTSGVGETQYF. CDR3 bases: TGTGCCAGCAGCTCTACTAGCGGGGTAGGGGAGACCCAGTACTTC.

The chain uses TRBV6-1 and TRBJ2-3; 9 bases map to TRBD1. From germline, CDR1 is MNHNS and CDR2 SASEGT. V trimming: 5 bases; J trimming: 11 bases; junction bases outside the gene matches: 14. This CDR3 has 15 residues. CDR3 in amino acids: CASSLPHRDRVQQYF. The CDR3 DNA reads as TGTGCCAGCAGTCTACCCCACCGGGACAGGGTCCAGCAGTATTTT.

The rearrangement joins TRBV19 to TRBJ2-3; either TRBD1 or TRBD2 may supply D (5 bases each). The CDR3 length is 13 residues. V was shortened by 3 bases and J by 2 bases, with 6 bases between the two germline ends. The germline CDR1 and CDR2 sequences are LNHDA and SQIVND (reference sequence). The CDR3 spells CASSMGTTDTQYF. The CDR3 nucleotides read TGTGCCAGTAGTATGGGGACCACAGATACGCAGTATTTT.

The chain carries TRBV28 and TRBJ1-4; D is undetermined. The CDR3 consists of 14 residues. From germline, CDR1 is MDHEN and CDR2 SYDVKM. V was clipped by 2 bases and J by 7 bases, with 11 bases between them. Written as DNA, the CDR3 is TGTGCCAGCAGTTTAGGGCTTGTTAGTGAAAAACTGTTTTTT. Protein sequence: CASSLGLVSEKLFF.

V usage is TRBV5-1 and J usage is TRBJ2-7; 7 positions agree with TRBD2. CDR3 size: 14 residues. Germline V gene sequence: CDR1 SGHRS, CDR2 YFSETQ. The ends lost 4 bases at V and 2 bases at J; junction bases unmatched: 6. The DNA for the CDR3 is TGCGCCAGCAGCATAGCTAGCGGAGCCTACGAGCAGTACTTC. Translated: CASSIASGAYEQYF.

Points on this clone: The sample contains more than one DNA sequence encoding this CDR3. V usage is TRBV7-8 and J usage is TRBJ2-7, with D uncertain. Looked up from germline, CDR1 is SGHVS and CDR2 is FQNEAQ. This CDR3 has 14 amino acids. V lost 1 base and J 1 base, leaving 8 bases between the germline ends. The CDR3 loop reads CASSLVFTSYEQYF. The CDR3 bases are TGTGCCAGCAGCTTAGTATTCACGTCCTACGAGCAGTACTTC.

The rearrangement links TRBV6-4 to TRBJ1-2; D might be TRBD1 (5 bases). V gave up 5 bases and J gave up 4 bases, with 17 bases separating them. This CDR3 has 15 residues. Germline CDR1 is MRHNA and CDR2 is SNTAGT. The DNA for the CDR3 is TGTGCCAGCAGTCCCCGAGCGGGGGGTGGCTATGGCTACACCTTC. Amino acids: CASSPRAGGGYGYTF.

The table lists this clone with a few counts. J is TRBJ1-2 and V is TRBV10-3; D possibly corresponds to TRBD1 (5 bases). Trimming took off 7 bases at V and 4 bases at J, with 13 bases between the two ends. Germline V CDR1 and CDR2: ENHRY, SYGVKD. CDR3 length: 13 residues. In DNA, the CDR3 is TGTGCCATCAAAGGAACCGACAGCTATGGCTACACCTTC. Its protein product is CAIKGTDSYGYTF.

For the CDR3, the DNA is TGTGCCACCAGTCGGCCCTCCGGGCGACGGGAGAACACTGAAGCTTTCTTT. Translation: CATSRPSGRRENTEAFF. The rearrangement uses TRBV15 and TRBJ1-1, with D unclear. Trimming took off 6 bases at V and 1 base at J, with 21 bases between the two ends. Germline values: CDR1 LNHNV, CDR2 YYDKDF (reference sequence). CDR3 length: 17 residues.

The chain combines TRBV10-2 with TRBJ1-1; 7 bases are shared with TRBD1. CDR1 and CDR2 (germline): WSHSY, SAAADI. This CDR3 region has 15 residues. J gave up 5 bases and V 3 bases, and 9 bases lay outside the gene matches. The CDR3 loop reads CASSDRTGRRTEAFF. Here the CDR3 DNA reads TGCGCCAGCAGTGATAGGACAGGCCGGCGGACTGAAGCTTTCTTT.

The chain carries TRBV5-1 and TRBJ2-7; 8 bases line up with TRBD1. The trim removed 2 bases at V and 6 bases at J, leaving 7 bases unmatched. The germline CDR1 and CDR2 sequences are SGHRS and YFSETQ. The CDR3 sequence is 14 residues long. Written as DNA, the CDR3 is TGCGCCAGCAGCTTCTACGGACAGGGAGGCGAGCAGTACTTC. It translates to CASSFYGQGGEQYF.